The 9 T cell receptor beta chains in this list originate from one sample, sequenced in a study of blood T cell repertoires in COVID-19. Clones were read by immunoSEQ multiplex PCR, and TCRdb kept only the in-frame ones, dropping some. The profile shows tens of thousands of clones, roughly 90% of them singletons. What was sequenced was peripheral blood. These receptors originate from a man in his 60s with acute or convalescent COVID-19.

The chain carries TRBV29-1 and TRBJ1-5; D not certain. CDR3 length equals 13 residues. Trimming removed 4 bases from V and 7 bases from J, with 14 bases in between. In germline, CDR1 is SQVTM, CDR2 ANQGSEA. The CDR3, as DNA: TGCAGCGTTGGGGCGGGATGGGAACAGCCCCAGCATTTT. Amino acids: CSVGAGWEQPQHF.

The chain combines TRBV3-1 (or the pseudogene TRBV3-2) with TRBJ2-2, with D perhaps TRBD1 (5 bases). The CDR3 is 18 residues long. CDR1 and CDR2 from the germline V gene are LGHDT and YNNKEL (reference sequence). V was clipped by 0 bases and J by 4 bases, with 18 bases between them. CDR3 nucleotides: TGTGCCAGCAGCCAAGACAGGGCTGCCGGGCCCATCACCGGGGAGCTGTTTTTT. This gives the protein CASSQDRAAGPITGELFF.

This chain connects TRBV28 to TRBJ1-6; the D gene is possibly TRBD1 (6 bases). CDR1 is MDHEN, CDR2 SYDVKM, per germline. Between the trimmed V and J ends, which lost 3 bases and 0 bases, there was a span of 6 bases. CDR3 length: 15 residues. The CDR3 reads CASSFRGSYNSPLHF. The CDR3 DNA is TGTGCCAGCAGTTTCAGGGGCTCCTATAATTCACCCCTCCACTTT. The full variable domain, in which reference TRBV28 and TRBJ1-6 provide the parts outside the CDR3, is DVKVTQSSRYLVKRTGEKVFLECVQDMDHENMFWYRQDPGLGLRLIYFSYDVKMKEKGDIPEGYSVSREKKERFSLILESASTNQTSMYLCASSFRGSYNSPLHFGNGTRLTVT.

This rearrangement joins TRBV5-8 to TRBJ1-4; no clear D. The CDR3 has 12 residues. With 4 bases removed from V and 8 bases from J, the gap between germline ends came to 9 bases. Germline CDR1 SGHTS, CDR2 YDEGEE. The CDR3 bases are TGTGCCAGCAGCCCCCGGAGAGAAAAACTGTTTTTT. Amino acids: CASSPRREKLFF.

This clone is a singleton in its sample. V usage is TRBV10-2 and J usage is TRBJ2-4; D is uncertain. Trimming took 2 bases from V and 8 from J, leaving 13 bases between them. Germline V CDR1 and CDR2: WSHSY, SAAADI. The CDR3 contains 14 residues. The CDR3 is CASSEPLRRDIQYF. The CDR3 DNA follows: TGCGCCAGCAGTGAGCCCCTTCGACGGGACATTCAGTACTTC.

This chain links TRBV9 with TRBJ2-1; 8 positions match TRBD1. The V gene's germline CDR1 is SGDLS and CDR2 YYNGEE. This CDR3 contains 17 residues. Losses at the gene ends were 0 bases for V and 0 bases for J; bases not matched to a gene: 5. The CDR3 sequence is CASSVEQGEPSYNEQFF. In DNA form, the CDR3 reads TGTGCCAGCAGCGTAGAACAGGGGGAGCCCTCCTACAATGAGCAGTTCTTC.

The table lists this clone with a count of one. V is TRBV4-1 and J is TRBJ2-6, with TRBD2 identical over 9 bases. Germline V gene data show CDR1 as MGHRA and CDR2 as YSYEKL. Trimming took 0 bases from V and 5 from J; bases not matched to a gene: 14. This CDR3 has 20 amino acids. CDR3 residues: CASSQDRRLAGSSWANVLTF. The CDR3 DNA reads as TGCGCCAGCAGCCAAGATCGGCGGCTAGCGGGGTCTTCGTGGGCCAACGTCCTGACTTTC.

The J gene is TRBJ1-5, the V gene TRBV30; no clear D. Deletions cut 3 bases from V and 9 bases from J, with 12 bases between. CDR3 length equals 12 residues. Per germline, CDR1 GTSNPN and CDR2 SVGIG (reference sequence). CDR3 in amino acids: CAWRGYSGPQHF. CDR3 DNA: TGTGCCTGGAGGGGTTACTCGGGGCCCCAGCATTTT.

This sequence joins TRBV6-7 and TRBJ2-3; 7 nucleotides agree with TRBD1. TRBV6-7 is an open reading frame, and its role is uncertain. Germline trimming cut 3 bases from V and 1 base from J; bases unmatched to any gene: 13. This CDR3 region has 18 residues. The CDR3 DNA sequence: TGTGCCAGCAGTTATAGGATCCTCGGACAGGTACGCACAGATACGCAGTATTTT. Translation gives CASSYRILGQVRTDTQYF.